Listed below are T cell receptor beta chains from one sample, sequenced in a study of T cell repertoires in aging, cancer and after chemotherapy. TCRdb processed the multiplex PCR reads anew with MiXCR; each CDR3 protein has one entry. The sample consists of over a thousand distinct CDR3 sequences, 22% of them appearing once. Sequenced input: blood. These receptors came from a human donor with a solid tumor. The CDR3 runs from the conserved cysteine through the conserved F or W. D genes are given only for firm matches. The listing skips clone size in some rows; elsewhere it reads once, few, many or a size class.

J: TRBJ2-1
V: TRBV27
length: 14
size: large
D: TRBD2
CDR3: CASSPGLASGEQFF
DNA: TGTGCCAGCAGCCCCGGACTAGCGTCCGGCGAGCAGTTCTTC

J: TRBJ2-1
V: TRBV11-3
length: 14
size: .
D: .
CDR3: CASSLGRATSEQFF
DNA: TGTGCCAGCAGCTTGGGCCGGGCCACAAGTGAGCAGTTCTTC

J: TRBJ2-7
V: TRBV6-2/TRBV6-3
length: 12
size: large
D: .
CDR3: CASSDRFYEQYF
DNA: TGTGCCAGCAGTGACAGGTTCTACGAGCAGTACTTC

J: TRBJ2-1
V: TRBV19
length: 17
size: .
D: TRBD2
CDR3: CASSLETSGTKYNEQFF
DNA: TGTGCCAGTAGTCTTGAGACTAGCGGGACGAAATACAATGAGCAGTTCTTC

J: TRBJ1-2
V: TRBV27
length: 14
size: large
D: TRBD1
CDR3: CASSSWTGTEGYTF
DNA: TGTGCCAGCAGTTCATGGACAGGGACAGAGGGCTACACCTTC

J: TRBJ1-1
V: TRBV20-1
length: 13
size: .
D: .
CDR3: CSASGSLDTEAFF
DNA: TGCAGTGCTAGTGGATCCTTGGACACTGAAGCTTTCTTT

J: TRBJ2-1
V: TRBV30
length: 14
size: .
D: TRBD1
CDR3: CAWSGTGSYNEQFF
DNA: TGTGCCTGGAGTGGGACAGGATCCTACAATGAGCAGTTCTTC

J: TRBJ2-5
V: TRBV5-1
length: 12
size: .
D: .
CDR3: CASSRDGETQYF
DNA: TGCGCCAGCAGCCGAGATGGAGAGACCCAGTACTTC

J: TRBJ2-7
V: TRBV19
length: 14
size: large
D: TRBD2
CDR3: CASSISSGSYEQYF
DNA: TGTGCCAGTAGTATATCTAGCGGGAGTTACGAGCAGTACTTC

J: TRBJ2-7
V: TRBV7-2
length: 16
size: .
D: TRBD1
CDR3: CASSATGTGYSYEQYF
DNA: TGTGCCAGCAGCGCGACCGGGACAGGGTATTCCTACGAGCAGTACTTC

J: TRBJ2-2
V: TRBV20-1
length: 16
size: .
D: TRBD2
CDR3: CSARDLPAGDTGELFF
DNA: TGCAGTGCTAGAGATCTCCCAGCGGGAGACACCGGGGAGCTGTTTTTT

J: TRBJ1-2
V: TRBV5-5
length: 16
size: .
D: TRBD1
CDR3: CASSLSGTGGRYGYTF
DNA: TGTGCCAGCAGCTTAAGTGGGACAGGGGGACGGTATGGCTACACCTTC

J: TRBJ2-6
V: TRBV6-2/TRBV6-3
length: 17
size: medium-sized
D: .
CDR3: CASSNPGPSSGANVLTF
DNA: TGTGCCAGCAGTAACCCTGGACCGAGCTCTGGGGCCAACGTCCTGACTTTC

J: TRBJ2-7
V: TRBV25-1
length: 14
size: few
D: TRBD1
CDR3: CASSSRTGNYEQYF
DNA: TGTGCCAGCAGTTCCCGGACAGGGAACTACGAGCAGTACTTC

J: TRBJ1-1
V: TRBV28
length: 12
size: .
D: .
CDR3: CASRNFGLEAFF
DNA: TGTGCCAGCCGTAATTTTGGTTTAGAGGCTTTCTTT

J: TRBJ1-6
V: TRBV6-2/TRBV6-3
length: 17
size: medium-sized
D: .
CDR3: CASSSGHSRQKKRPLHF
DNA: TGTGCCAGCAGTTCCGGGCACTCACGGCAAAAGAAGAGACCCCTCCACTTT

J: TRBJ2-5
V: TRBV6-1
length: 15
size: medium-sized
D: TRBD2
CDR3: CASRPRGGRQETQYF
DNA: TGTGCCAGCAGACCGCGGGGGGGCCGACAAGAGACCCAGTACTTC

J: TRBJ1-2
V: TRBV10-3
length: 16
size: few
D: TRBD1
CDR3: CAISGLAQGSGYGYTF
DNA: TGTGCCATCAGTGGCTTGGCACAGGGGAGCGGTTATGGCTACACCTTC

J: TRBJ2-7
V: TRBV30
length: 13
size: .
D: TRBD1
CDR3: CACWDRPSYEQYF
DNA: TGTGCCTGTTGGGACAGGCCGTCCTACGAGCAGTACTTC

J: TRBJ1-5
V: TRBV19
length: 16
size: large
D: TRBD1
CDR3: CASRVTGGSTGGPQHF
DNA: TGTGCCAGTAGAGTTACAGGGGGATCGACCGGGGGACCCCAGCATTTT

J: TRBJ2-7
V: TRBV6-2/TRBV6-3
length: 17
size: medium-sized
D: TRBD2
CDR3: CASSDPIVAGALYEQYF
DNA: TGTGCCAGCAGTGACCCGATAGTTGCGGGAGCTCTCTACGAGCAGTACTTC

J: TRBJ1-2
V: TRBV5-4
length: 17
size: medium-sized
D: TRBD1
CDR3: CASSLGSQGAEGNGYTF
DNA: TGTGCCAGCAGCTTGGGGTCCCAGGGGGCTGAGGGCAATGGCTACACCTTC

J: TRBJ2-2
V: TRBV20-1
length: 17
size: medium-sized
D: TRBD2
CDR3: CSARDLPLAGDSGELFF
DNA: TGCAGTGCTAGAGATCTTCCCCTAGCGGGAGACAGCGGGGAGCTGTTTTTT

J: TRBJ2-7
V: TRBV6-1
length: 13
size: large
D: TRBD1
CDR3: CASSGYRGLQQYF
DNA: TGTGCCAGCAGTGGTTACAGGGGGCTACAGCAGTACTTC

J: TRBJ2-1
V: TRBV19
length: 16
size: large
D: TRBD2
CDR3: CASSGAGGPSLDEQFF
DNA: TGTGCCAGTAGTGGAGCGGGAGGGCCCTCGCTGGATGAGCAGTTCTTC

J: TRBJ2-1
V: TRBV4-1
length: 15
size: medium-sized
D: TRBD2
CDR3: CASSQEGLAGAVQFF
DNA: TGCGCCAGCAGCCAAGAAGGGCTAGCGGGGGCCGTTCAGTTCTTC